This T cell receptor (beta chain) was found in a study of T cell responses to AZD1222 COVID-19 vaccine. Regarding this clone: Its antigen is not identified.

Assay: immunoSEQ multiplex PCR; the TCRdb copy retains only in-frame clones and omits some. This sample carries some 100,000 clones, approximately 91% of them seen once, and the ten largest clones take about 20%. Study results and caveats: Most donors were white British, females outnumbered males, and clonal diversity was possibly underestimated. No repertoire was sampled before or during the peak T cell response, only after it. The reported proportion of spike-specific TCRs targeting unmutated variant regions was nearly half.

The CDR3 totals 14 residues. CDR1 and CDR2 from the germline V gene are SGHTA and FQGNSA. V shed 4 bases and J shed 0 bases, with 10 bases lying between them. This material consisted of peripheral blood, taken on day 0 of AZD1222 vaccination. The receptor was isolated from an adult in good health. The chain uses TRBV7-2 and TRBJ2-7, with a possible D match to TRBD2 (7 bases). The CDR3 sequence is CASSSAGHSYEQYF. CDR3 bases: TGTGCCAGCAGCTCAGCGGGACACTCCTACGAGCAGTACTTC. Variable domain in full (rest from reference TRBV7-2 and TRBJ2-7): GAGVSQSPSNKVTEKGKDVELRCDPISGHTALYWYRQSLGQGLEFLIYFQGNSAPDKSGLPSDRFSAERTGGSVSTLTIQRTQQEDSAVYLCASSSAGHSYEQYFGPGTRLTVT.